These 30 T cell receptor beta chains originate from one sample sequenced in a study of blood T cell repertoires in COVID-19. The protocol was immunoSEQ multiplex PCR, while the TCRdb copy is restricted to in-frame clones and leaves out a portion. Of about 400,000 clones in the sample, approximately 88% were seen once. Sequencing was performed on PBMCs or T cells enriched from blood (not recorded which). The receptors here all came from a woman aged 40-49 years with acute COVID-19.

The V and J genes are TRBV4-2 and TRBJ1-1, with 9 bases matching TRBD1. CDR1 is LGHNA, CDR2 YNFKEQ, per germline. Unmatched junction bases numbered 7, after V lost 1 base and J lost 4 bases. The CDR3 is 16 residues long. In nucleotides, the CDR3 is TGTGCCAGCAGCCAAGGACCGCCGGGACAGGGCACTGAAGCTTTCTTT. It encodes CASSQGPPGQGTEAFF.

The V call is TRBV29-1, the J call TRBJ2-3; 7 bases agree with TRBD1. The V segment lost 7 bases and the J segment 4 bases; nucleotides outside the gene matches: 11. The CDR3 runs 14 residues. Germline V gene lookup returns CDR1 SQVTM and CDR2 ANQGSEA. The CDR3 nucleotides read TGCAGCGCCTCAGTAGGGGGCGCGCCAGATACGCAGTATTTT. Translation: CSASVGGAPDTQYF.

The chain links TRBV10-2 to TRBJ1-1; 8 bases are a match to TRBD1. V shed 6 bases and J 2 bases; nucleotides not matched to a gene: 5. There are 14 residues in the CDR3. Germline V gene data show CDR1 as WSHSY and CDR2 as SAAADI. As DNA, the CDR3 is TGCGCCAGCAGAGGGACAGGTCCAAACACTGAAGCTTTCTTT. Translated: CASRGTGPNTEAFF.

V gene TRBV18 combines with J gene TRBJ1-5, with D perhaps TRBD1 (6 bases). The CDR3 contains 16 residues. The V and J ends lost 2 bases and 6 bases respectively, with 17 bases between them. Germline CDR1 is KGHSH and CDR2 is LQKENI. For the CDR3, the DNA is TGTGCCAGCTCACCAAGCGGCAGGGGAGGGTTTCAGCCCCAGCATTTT. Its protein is CASSPSGRGGFQPQHF.

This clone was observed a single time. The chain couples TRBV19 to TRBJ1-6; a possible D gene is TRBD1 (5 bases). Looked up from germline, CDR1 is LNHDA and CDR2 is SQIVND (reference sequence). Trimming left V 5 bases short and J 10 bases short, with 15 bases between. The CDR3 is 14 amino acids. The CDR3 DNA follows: TGTGCCAGTAGTCTCCTGGGGCACGGGTCACCCCTCCACTTT. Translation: CASSLLGHGSPLHF.

CDR3 residues: CASHRTGGLTEAFF. CDR3 DNA sequence: TGCGCCAGCCACAGGACAGGGGGCTTAACTGAAGCTTTCTTT. The chain couples TRBV10-2 to TRBJ1-1, with 11 bases identical to TRBD1. This CDR3 is built from 14 residues. Germline CDR1 and CDR2: WSHSY and SAAADI. V was pared by 8 bases and J by 5 bases, with 7 bases of the junction left unmatched.

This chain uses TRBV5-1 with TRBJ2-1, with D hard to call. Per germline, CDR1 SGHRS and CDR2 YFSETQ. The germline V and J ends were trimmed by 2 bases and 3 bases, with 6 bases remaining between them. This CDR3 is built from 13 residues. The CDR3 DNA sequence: TGCGCCAGCAGCTTCCAAAACTACAATGAGCAGTTCTTC. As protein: CASSFQNYNEQFF.

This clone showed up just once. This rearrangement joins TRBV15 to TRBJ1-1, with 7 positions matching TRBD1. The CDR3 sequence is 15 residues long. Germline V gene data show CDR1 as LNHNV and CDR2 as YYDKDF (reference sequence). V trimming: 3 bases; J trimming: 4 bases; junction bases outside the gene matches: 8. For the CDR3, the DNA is TGTGCCACCAGCAGGGAACAGGGGACCGGCACTGAAGCTTTCTTT. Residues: CATSREQGTGTEAFF.

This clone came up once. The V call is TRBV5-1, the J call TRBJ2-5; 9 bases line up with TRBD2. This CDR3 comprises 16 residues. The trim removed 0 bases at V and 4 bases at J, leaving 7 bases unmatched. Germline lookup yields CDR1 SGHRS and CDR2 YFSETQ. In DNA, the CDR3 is TGCGCCAGCAGCTTGGTGGGGCTAGCGGGATCAGAGACCCAGTACTTC. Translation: CASSLVGLAGSETQYF.

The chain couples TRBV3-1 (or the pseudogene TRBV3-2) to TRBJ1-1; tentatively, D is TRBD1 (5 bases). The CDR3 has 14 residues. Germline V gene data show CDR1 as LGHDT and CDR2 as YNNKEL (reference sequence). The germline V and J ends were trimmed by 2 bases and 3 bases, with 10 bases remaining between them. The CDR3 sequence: CASSQQGLDTEAFF. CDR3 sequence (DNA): TGTGCCAGCAGCCAACAGGGTTTGGACACTGAAGCTTTCTTT.

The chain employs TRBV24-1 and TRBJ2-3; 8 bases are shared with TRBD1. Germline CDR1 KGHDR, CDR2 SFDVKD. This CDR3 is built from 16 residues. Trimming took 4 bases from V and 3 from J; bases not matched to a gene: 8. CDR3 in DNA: TGTGCCACCAGTGACCCTGGACAGGGTCCGACAGATACGCAGTATTTT. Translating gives CATSDPGQGPTDTQYF.

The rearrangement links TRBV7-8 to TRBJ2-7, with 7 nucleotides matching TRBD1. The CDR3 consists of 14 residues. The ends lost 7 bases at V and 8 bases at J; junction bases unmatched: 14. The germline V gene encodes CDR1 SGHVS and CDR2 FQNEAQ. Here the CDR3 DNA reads TGTGCCAGCAATAACCTATTCCTGACAGGGCAGCAGTACTTC. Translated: CASNNLFLTGQQYF.

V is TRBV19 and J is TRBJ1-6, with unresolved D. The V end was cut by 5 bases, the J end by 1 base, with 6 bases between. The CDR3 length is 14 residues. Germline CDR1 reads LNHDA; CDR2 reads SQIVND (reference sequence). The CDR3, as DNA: TGTGCCAGTAGTCTAACGTCCTATAATTCACCCCTCCACTTT. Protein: CASSLTSYNSPLHF. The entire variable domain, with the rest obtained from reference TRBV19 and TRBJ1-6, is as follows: DGGITQSPKYLFRKEGQNVTLSCEQNLNHDAMYWYRQDPGQGLRLIYYSQIVNDFQKGDIAEGYSVSREKKESFPLTVTSAQKNPTAFYLCASSLTSYNSPLHFGNGTRLTVT.

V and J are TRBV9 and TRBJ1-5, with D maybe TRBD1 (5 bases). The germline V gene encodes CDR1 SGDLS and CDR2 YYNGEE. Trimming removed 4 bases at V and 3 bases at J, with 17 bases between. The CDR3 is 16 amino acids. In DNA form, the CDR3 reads TGTGCCAGCAGCATCCTGGGGGGGTCTATCAATCAGCCCCAGCATTTT. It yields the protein CASSILGGSINQPQHF.

CDR3 loop: CATSRDRGGANGYTF. Written as DNA, the CDR3 is TGTGCCACCAGCAGAGATCGAGGGGGCGCAAATGGCTACACCTTC. The chain is built from TRBV15 and TRBJ1-2; TRBD1 aligns across 7 bases. CDR1 is LNHNV and CDR2 is YYDKDF in the germline V gene (reference sequence). The V segment lost 0 bases and the J segment 6 bases; nucleotides outside the gene matches: 7. The CDR3 length is 15 residues.

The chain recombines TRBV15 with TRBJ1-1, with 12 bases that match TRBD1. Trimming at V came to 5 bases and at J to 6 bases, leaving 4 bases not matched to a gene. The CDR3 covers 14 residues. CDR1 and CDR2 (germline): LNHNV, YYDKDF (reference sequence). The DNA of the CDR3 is TGTGCCACCAGCTGGGACAGGGGGCGATCTGAAGCTTTCTTT. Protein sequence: CATSWDRGRSEAFF. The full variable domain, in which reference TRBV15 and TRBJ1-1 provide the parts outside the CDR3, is DAMVIQNPRYQVTQFGKPVTLSCSQTLNHNVMYWYQQKSSQAPKLLFHYYDKDFNNEADTPDNFQSRRPNTSFCFLDIRSPGLGDTAMYLCATSWDRGRSEAFFGQGTRLTVV.

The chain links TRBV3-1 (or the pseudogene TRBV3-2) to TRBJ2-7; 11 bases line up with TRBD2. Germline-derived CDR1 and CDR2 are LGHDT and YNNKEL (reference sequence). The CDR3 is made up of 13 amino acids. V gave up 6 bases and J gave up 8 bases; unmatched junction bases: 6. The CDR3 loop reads CASRLTSGGKQYF. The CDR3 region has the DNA TGTGCCAGCAGACTCACTAGCGGGGGAAAGCAGTACTTC.

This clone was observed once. CDR3 DNA sequence: TGTGCCAGCAGCTCCAGGAGGGGGGGGAACACCGGGGAGCTGTTTTTT. It is translated as CASSSRRGGNTGELFF. V gene TRBV11-3 combines with J gene TRBJ2-2; D perhaps matches TRBD2 (7 bases). Deletions cut 4 bases from V and 1 base from J, with 13 bases between. The CDR3 sequence is 16 residues long. Germline CDR1 SGHNT, CDR2 YENEEA.

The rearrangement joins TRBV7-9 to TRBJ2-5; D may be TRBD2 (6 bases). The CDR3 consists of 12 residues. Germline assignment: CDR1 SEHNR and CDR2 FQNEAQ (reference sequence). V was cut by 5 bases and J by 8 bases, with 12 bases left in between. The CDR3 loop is CASSRDSLTQYF. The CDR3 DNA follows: TGTGCCAGCAGCCGGGACTCCCTAACCCAGTACTTC.

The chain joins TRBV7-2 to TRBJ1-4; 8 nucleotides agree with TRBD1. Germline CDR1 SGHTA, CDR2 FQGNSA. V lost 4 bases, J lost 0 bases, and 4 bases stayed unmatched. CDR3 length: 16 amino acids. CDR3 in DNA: TGTGCCAGCAGCTGCGGACAGGGCTCAACTAATGAAAAACTGTTTTTT. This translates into CASSCGQGSTNEKLFF.

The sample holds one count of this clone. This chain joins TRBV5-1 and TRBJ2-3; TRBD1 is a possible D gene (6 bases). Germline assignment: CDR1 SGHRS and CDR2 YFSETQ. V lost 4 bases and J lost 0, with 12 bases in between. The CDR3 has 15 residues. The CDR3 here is CASSRGGPSTDTQYF. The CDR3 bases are TGCGCCAGCAGCCGAGGGGGTCCTAGCACAGATACGCAGTATTTT.

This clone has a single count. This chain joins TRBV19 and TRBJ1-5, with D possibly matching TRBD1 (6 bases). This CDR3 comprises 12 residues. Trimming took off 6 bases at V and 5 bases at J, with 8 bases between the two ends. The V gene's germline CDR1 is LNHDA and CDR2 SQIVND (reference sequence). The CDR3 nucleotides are TGTGCCAGTAGGGACAGCGATCAGCCCCAGCATTTT. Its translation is CASRDSDQPQHF.

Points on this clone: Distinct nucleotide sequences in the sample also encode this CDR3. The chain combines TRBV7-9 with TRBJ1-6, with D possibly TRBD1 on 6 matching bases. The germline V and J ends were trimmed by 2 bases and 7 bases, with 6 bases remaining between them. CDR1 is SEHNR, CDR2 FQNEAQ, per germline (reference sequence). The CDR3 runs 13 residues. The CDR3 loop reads CASSLQGNSPLHF. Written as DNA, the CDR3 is TGTGCCAGCAGCTTACAGGGGAATTCACCCCTCCACTTT.

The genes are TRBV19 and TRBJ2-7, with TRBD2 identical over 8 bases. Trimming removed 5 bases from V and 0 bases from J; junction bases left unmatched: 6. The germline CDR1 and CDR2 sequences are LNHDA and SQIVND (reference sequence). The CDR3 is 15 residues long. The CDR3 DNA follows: TGTGCCAGTAGTTTCAGGACTAGCTTCTCCTACGAGCAGTACTTC. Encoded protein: CASSFRTSFSYEQYF.

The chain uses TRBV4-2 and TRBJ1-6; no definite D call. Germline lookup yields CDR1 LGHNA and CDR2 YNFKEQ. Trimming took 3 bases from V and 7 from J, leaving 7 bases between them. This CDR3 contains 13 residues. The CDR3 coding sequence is TGTGCCAGCAGCCAGACGGGGAATTCACCCCTCCACTTT. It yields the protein CASSQTGNSPLHF.

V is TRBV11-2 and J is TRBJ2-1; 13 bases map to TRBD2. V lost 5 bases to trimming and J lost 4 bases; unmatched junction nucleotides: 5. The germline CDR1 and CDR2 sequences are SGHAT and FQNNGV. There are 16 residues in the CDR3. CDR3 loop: CASSPGTSGIYNEQFF. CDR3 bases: TGTGCCAGCAGCCCCGGGACTAGCGGGATATACAATGAGCAGTTCTTC.

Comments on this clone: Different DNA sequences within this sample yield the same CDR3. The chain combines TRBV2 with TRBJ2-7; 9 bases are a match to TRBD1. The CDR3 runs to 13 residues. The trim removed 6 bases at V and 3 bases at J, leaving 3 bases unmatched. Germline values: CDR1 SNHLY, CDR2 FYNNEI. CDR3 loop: CASRGQGGYEQYF. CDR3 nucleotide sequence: TGTGCCAGCAGGGGACAGGGCGGCTACGAGCAGTACTTC.

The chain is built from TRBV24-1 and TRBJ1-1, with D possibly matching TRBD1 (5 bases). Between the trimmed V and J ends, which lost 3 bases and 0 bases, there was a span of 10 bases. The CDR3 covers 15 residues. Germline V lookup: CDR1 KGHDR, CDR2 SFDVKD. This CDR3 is CATSDVDNMNTEAFF. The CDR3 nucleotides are TGTGCCACCAGTGATGTGGACAACATGAACACTGAAGCTTTCTTT.

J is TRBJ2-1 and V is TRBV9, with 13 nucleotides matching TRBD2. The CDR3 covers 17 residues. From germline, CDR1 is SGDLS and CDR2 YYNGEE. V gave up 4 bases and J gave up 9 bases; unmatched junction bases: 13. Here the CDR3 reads CASSLESGLAGIGEQFF. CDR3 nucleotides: TGTGCCAGCAGCCTAGAGTCGGGACTAGCGGGGATCGGTGAGCAGTTCTTC.

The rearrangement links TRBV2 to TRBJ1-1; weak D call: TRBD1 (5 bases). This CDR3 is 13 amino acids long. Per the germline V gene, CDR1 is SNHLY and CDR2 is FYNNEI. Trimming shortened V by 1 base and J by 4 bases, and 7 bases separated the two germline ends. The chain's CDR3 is CASSEGRGTEAFF. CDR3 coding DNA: TGTGCCAGCAGTGAAGGGAGGGGCACTGAAGCTTTCTTT.